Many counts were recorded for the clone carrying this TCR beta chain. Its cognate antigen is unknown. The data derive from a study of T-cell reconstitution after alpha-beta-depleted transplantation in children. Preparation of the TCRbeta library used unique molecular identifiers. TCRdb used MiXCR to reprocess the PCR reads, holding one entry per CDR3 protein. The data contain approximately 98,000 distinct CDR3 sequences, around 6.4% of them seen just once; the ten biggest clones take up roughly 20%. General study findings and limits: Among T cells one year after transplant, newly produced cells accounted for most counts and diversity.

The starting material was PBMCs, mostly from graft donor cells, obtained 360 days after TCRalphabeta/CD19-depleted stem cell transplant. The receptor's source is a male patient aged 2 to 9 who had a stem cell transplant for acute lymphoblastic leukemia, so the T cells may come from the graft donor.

The DNA for the CDR3 is TGTGCCAGCAGTTTATATCCCGAAAAAGAGACCCAGTACTTC. Protein sequence: CASSLYPEKETQYF. The J gene is TRBJ2-5, the V gene TRBV28, with no clear D. CDR3 size: 14 residues. The V end was cut by 1 base, the J end by 3 bases, with 9 bases between. Germline V gene sequence: CDR1 MDHEN, CDR2 SYDVKM.